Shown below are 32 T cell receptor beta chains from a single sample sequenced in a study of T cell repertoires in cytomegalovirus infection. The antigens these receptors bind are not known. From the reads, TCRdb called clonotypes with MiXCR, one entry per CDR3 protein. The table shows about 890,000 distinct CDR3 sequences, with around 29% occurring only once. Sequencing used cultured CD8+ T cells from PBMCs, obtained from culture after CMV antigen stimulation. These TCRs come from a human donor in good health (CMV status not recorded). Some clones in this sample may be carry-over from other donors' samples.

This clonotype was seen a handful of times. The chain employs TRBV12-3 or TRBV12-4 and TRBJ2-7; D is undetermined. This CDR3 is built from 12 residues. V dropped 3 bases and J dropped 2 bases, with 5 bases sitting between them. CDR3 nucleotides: TGTGCCAGCAGTTTTAGTCCCTACGAGCAGTACGTC. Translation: CASSFSPYEQYV.

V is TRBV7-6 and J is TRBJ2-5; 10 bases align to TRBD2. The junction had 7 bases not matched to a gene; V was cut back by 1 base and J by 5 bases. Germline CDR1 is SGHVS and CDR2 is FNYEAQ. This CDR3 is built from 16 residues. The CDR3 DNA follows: TGTGCCAGCAGCTTAGGGGCTAGCGGGGGTGATGAGACCCAGTACTTC. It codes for CASSLGASGGDETQYF.

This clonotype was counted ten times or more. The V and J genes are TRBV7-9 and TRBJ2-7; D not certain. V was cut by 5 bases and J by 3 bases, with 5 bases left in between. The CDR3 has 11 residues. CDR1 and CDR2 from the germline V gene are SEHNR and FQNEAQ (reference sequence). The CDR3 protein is CASSPNYEQYF. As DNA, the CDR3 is TGTGCCAGCAGCCCAAACTACGAGCAGTACTTC.

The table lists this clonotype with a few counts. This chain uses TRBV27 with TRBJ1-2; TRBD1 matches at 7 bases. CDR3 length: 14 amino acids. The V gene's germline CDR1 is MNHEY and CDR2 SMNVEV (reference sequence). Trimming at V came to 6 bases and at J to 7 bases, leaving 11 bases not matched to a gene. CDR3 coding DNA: TGTGCCAGCAGCCCGGCAGGGGGGGAATTTGGCTACACCTTC. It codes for CASSPAGGEFGYTF.

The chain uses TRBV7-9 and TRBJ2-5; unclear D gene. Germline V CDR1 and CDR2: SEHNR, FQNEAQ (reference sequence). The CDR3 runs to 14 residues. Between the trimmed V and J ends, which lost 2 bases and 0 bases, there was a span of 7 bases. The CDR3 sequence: CASSLPTHQETQYF. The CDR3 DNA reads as TGTGCCAGCAGCTTACCGACACACCAAGAGACCCAGTACTTC.

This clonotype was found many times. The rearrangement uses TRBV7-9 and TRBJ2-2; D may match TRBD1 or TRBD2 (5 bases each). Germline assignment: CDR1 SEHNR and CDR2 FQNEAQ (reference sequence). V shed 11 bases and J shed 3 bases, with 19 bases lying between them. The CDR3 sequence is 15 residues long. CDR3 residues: CAGILRDQHTGELFF. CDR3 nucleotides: TGTGCCGGCATCCTCCGGGACCAACACACCGGGGAGCTGTTTTTT.

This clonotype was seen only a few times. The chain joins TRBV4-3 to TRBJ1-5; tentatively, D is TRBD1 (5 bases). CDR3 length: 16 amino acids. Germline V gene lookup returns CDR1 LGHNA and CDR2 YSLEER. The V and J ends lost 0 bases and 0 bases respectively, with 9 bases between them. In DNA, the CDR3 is TGCGCCAGCAGCCAAGACAGGGATAATAGCAATCAGCCCCAGCATTTT. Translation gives CASSQDRDNSNQPQHF.

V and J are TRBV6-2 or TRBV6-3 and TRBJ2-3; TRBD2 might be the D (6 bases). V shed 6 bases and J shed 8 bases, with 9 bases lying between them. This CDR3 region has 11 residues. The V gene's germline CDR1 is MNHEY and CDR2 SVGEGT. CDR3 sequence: CASRISGTQYF. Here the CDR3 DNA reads TGTGCCAGCAGAATTAGCGGTACGCAGTATTTT.

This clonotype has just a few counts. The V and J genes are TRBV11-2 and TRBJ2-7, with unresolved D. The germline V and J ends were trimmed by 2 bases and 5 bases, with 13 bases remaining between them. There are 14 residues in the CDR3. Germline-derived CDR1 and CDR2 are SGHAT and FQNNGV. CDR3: CASSLRRNLDEQYV. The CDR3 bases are TGTGCCAGCAGCTTAAGGCGGAATCTTGACGAGCAGTACGTC.

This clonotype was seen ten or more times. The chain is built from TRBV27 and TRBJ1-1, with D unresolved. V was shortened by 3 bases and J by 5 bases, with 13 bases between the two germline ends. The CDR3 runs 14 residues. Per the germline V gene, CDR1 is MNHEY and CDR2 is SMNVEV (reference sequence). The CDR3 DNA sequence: TGTGCCAGCAGTTTTGGTCAGCCTAATACTGAAGCTTTCTTT. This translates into CASSFGQPNTEAFF.

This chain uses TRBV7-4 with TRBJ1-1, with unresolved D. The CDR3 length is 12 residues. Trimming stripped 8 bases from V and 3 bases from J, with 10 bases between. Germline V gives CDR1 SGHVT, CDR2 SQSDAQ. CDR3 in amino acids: CASGSWYTEAFF. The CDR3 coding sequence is TGTGCCAGCGGTTCCTGGTACACTGAAGCTTTCTTT. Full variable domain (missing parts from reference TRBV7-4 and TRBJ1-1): GAGVSQSPRYKVAKRGRDVALRCDSISGHVTLYWYRQTLGQGSEVLTYSQSDAQRDKSGRPSGRFSAERPERSVSTLKIQRTEQGDSAVYLCASGSWYTEAFFGQGTRLTVV.

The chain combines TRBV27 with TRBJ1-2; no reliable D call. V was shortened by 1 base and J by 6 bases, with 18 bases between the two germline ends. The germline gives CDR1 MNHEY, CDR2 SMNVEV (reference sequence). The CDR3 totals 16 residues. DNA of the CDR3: TGTGCCAGCAGTTTATTTTGGTCGGCCGCGGGAGATGGCTACACCTTC. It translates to CASSLFWSAAGDGYTF.

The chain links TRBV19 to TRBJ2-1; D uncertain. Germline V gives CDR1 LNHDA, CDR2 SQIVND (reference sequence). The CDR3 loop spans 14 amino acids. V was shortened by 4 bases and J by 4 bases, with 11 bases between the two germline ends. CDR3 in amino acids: CASSNWTAYNEQFF. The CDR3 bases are TGTGCCAGTAGTAATTGGACGGCGTACAATGAGCAGTTCTTC. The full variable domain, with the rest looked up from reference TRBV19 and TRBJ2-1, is DGGITQSPKYLFRKEGQNVTLSCEQNLNHDAMYWYRQDPGQGLRLIYYSQIVNDFQKGDIAEGYSVSREKKESFPLTVTSAQKNPTAFYLCASSNWTAYNEQFFGPGTRLTVL.

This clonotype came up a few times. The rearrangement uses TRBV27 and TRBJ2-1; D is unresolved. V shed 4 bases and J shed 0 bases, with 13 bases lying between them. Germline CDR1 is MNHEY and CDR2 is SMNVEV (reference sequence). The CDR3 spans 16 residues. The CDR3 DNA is TGTGCCAGCAGTTCCATAGACCTGCTCTCCTACAATGAGCAGTTCTTC. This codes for CASSSIDLLSYNEQFF.

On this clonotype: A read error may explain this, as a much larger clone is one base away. The CDR3 region is CVSSLRLNTGELFF. The CDR3 bases are TGTGTCAGCAGCTTAAGACTTAACACCGGGGAGCTGTTTTTT. The V gene is TRBV7-3, the J gene TRBJ2-2; the D is unclear. Germline V gene lookup returns CDR1 SGHTA and CDR2 FQGTGA. This CDR3 is built from 14 residues.

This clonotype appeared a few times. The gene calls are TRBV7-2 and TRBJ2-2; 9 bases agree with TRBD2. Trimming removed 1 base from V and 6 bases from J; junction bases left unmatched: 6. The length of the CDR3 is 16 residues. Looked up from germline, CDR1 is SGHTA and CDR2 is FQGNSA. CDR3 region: CASSLGAGGSAGELFF. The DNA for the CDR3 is TGTGCCAGCAGCTTAGGGGCGGGGGGGTCTGCCGGGGAGCTGTTTTTT.

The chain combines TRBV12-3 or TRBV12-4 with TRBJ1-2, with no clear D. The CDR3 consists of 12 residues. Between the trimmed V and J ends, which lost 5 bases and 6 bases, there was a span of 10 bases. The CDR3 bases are TGTGCCAGCAGTACATGGTTAGATGGCTACACCTTC. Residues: CASSTWLDGYTF.

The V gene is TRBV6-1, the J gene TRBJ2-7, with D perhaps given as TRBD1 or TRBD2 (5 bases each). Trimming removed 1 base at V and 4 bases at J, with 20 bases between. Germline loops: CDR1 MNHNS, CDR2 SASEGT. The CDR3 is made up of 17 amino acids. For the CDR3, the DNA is TGTGCCAGCAGTGAAGGTCTGGGACGTTTGGGGGTATACGAGCAGTACGTC. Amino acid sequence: CASSEGLGRLGVYEQYV.

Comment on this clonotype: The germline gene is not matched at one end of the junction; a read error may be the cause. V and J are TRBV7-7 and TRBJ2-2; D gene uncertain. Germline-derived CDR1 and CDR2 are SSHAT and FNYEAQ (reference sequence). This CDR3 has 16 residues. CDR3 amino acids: CASSLDPGGSTGELFF. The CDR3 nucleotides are TGTGCTAGCAGCTTAGATCCCGGCGGTTCCACCGGGGAGCTGTTTTTT.

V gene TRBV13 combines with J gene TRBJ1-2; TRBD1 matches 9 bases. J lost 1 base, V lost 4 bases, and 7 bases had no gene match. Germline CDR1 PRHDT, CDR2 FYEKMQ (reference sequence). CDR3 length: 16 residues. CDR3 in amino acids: CASSYGTGIYNYGYTF. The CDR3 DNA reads TGTGCCAGCAGCTATGGGACAGGGATTTATAACTATGGCTACACCTTC. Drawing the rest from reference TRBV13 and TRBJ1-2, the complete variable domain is AAGVIQSPRHLIKEKRETATLKCYPIPRHDTVYWYQQGPGQDPQFLISFYEKMQSDKGSIPDRFSAQQFSDYHSELNMSSLELGDSALYFCASSYGTGIYNYGYTFGSGTRLTVV.

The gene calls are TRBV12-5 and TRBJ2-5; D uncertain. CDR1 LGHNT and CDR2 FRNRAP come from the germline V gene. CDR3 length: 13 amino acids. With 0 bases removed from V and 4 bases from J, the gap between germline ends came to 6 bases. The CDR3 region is CASGLVRLETQYF. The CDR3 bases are TGTGCTAGTGGTTTGGTACGTTTAGAGACCCAGTACTTC.

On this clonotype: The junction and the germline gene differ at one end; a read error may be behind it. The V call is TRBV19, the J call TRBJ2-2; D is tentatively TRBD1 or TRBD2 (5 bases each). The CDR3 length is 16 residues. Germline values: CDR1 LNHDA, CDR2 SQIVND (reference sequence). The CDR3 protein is CASSGTGTENTGEPFF. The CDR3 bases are TGTGCCAGTAGTGGTACCGGGACGGAGAACACCGGGGAGCCGTTTTTT.

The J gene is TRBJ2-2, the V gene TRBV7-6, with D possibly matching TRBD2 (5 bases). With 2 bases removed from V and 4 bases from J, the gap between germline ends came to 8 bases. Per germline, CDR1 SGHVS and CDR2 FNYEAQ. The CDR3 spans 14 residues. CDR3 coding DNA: TGTGCCAGCAGCTTAACAGAGGGCACCGGGGAGCTGTTTTTT. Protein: CASSLTEGTGELFF.

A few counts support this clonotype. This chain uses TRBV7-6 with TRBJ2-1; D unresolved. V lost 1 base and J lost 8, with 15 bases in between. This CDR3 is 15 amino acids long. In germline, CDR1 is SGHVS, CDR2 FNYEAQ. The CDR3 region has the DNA TGTGCCAGCAGCTTAGACGCCCGCCCCGTGGATGAGCAGTTCTTC. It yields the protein CASSLDARPVDEQFF.

The CDR3 spells CASSTDMTNDGEAFF. Here the CDR3 DNA reads TGTGCCAGCAGCACCGATATGACCAACGATGGGGAAGCTTTCTTT. The chain couples TRBV28 to TRBJ1-1; no reliable D call. Trimming took 6 bases from V and 8 from J, leaving 22 bases between them. Per germline, CDR1 MDHEN and CDR2 SYDVKM. The CDR3 has 15 residues.

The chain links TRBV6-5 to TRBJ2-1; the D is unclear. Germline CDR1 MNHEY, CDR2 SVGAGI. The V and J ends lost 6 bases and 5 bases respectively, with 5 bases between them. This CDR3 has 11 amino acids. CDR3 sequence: CASRIHNEQFF. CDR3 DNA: TGTGCCAGCAGAATACACAATGAGCAGTTCTTC.

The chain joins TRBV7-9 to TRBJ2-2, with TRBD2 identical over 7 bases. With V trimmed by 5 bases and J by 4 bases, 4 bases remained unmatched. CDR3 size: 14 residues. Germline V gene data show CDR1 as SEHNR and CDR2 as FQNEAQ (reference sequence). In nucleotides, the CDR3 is TGTGCCAGCAGCAGGGAGGGTATCACCGGGGAGCTGTTTTTT. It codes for CASSREGITGELFF.

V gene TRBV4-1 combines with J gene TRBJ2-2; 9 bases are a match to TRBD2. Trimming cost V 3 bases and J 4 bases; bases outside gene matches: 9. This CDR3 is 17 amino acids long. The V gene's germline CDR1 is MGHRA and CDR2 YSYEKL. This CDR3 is CASSQVAGAPGTGELFF. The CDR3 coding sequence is TGCGCCAGCAGCCAGGTAGCGGGGGCCCCGGGCACCGGGGAGCTGTTTTTT.

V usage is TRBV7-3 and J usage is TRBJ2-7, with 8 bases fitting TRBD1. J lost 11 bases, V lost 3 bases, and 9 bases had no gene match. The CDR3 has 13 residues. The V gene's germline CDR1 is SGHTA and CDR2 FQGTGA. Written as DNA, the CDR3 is TGTGCCAGCAGCTTGACAGGGGAAGATTGGAAGTACGTC. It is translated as CASSLTGEDWKYV.

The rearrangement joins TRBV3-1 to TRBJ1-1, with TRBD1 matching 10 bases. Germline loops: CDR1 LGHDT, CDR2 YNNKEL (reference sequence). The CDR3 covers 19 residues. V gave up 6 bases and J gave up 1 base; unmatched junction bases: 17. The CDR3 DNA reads TGTGCCAGCAGACAATGGCCTCGGGACAGGGGCGCGGGGAACACTGAAGCTTTCTTT. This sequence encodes CASRQWPRDRGAGNTEAFF.

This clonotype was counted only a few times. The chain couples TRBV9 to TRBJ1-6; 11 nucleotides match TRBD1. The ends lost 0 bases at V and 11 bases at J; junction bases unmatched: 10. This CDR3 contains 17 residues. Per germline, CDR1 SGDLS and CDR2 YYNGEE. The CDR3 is CASSVEGGQGEWAPLHF. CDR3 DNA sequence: TGTGCCAGCAGCGTAGAAGGGGGACAGGGGGAGTGGGCACCCCTCCACTTT.

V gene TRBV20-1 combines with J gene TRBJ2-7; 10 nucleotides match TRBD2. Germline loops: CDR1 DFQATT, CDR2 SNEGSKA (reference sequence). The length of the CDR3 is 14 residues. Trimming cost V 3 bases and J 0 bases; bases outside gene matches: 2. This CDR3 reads CSARGTSDSYEQYF. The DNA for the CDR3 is TGCAGTGCTAGGGGGACTAGCGACTCCTACGAGCAGTACTTC.